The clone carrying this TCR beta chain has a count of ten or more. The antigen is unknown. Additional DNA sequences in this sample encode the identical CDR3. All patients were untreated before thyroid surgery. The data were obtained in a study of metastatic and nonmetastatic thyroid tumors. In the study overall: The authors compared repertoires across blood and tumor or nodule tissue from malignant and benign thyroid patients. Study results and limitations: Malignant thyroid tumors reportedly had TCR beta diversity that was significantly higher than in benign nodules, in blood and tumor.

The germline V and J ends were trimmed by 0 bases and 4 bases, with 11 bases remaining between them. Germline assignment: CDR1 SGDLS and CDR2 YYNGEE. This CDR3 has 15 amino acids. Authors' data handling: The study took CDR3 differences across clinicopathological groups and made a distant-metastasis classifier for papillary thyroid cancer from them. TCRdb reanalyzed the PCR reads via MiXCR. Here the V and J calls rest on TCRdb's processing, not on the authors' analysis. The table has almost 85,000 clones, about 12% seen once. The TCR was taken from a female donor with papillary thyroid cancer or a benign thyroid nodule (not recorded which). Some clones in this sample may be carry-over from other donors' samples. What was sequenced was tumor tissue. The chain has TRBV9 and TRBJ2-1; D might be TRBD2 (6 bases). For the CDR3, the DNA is TGTGCCAGCAGCGTAGTGGCCGGGGGTTACAATGAGCAGTTCTTC. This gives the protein CASSVVAGGYNEQFF.